This T cell receptor beta chain was sequenced in a study of human versus mouse CDR3 diversity and MHC coevolution. V was pared by 4 bases and J by 2 bases, with 16 bases between. This CDR3 comprises 16 residues. CDR1 and CDR2 from the germline V gene are SGHDT and YYEEEE. Here immunoSEQ multiplex PCR was the method, and the copy in TCRdb shows in-frame clones only, minus some. The sample has tens of thousands of clones; 93% are singletons. The chain couples TRBV5-6 to TRBJ1-3, with D possibly matching TRBD1 (5 bases). This clonotype originated in a person between 25 and 75 years old in good health. What was sequenced was naive CD4+ T cells from blood. Subset defined: CD45RO-negative CD62L-positive naive CD4 T cells. The CDR3 DNA sequence: TGTGCCAGCAGCCAACCCCAGGGAGGGACTGGAAACACCATATATTTT. Its protein is CASSQPQGGTGNTIYF.